These 17 T cell receptor beta chains share one sample of origin, sequenced in a study of cytomegalovirus exposure and HLA in healthy donors. The PCR had 60 Vbeta and 13 Jbeta primers. Assay used: immunoSEQ multiplex PCR; TCRdb lists only in-frame clones, some missing. The repertoire has over 85,000 clones, 60% to 80% of them found once; the top ten carry less than 1.5%. What was sequenced was PBMCs. The receptor source for this set is a female donor in good health and CMV-seronegative.

The rearrangement links TRBV19 to TRBJ1-2, with TRBD1 matching over 8 bases. Germline-derived CDR1 and CDR2 are LNHDA and SQIVND (reference sequence). Trimming at V came to 3 bases and at J to 4 bases, leaving 7 bases not matched to a gene. The CDR3 length is 15 residues. CDR3 DNA sequence: TGTGCCAGTAGTATTGGGCAGGGGGCCGGCTATGGCTACACCTTC. The encoded protein is CASSIGQGAGYGYTF.

The CDR3, as DNA: TGTGCCAGCAGTTACGGGGGACAGGGGACGAACAATGAGCAGTTCTTC. The encoded protein is CASSYGGQGTNNEQFF. The chain employs TRBV6-5 and TRBJ2-1; TRBD1 matches 10 bases. Germline values: CDR1 MNHEY, CDR2 SVGAGI. This CDR3 contains 16 residues. Trimming at V came to 2 bases and at J to 5 bases, leaving 6 bases not matched to a gene.

This clone was detected a few times. The CDR3 region has the DNA TGTGCCAGCAGTTTAAGTGCCGACTACACTGAAGCTTTCTTT. This codes for CASSLSADYTEAFF. The chain carries TRBV27 and TRBJ1-1; D uncertain. The V gene lost 2 bases and the J gene lost 3 bases, with 10 bases spanning the gap. The CDR3 loop spans 14 amino acids. Germline loops: CDR1 MNHEY, CDR2 SMNVEV (reference sequence).

The V gene is TRBV7-6, the J gene TRBJ2-2, with 8 nucleotides matching TRBD2. Germline loops: CDR1 SGHVS, CDR2 FNYEAQ. The CDR3 has 15 amino acids. With V trimmed by 5 bases and J by 6 bases, 8 bases remained unmatched. This CDR3 reads CASSPGLAGAGELFF. As DNA, the CDR3 is TGTGCCAGCAGCCCCGGACTAGCCGGAGCCGGGGAGCTGTTTTTT.

The rearrangement joins TRBV7-9 to TRBJ1-3; 7 nucleotides line up with TRBD1. This CDR3 is built from 14 residues. Per germline, CDR1 SEHNR and CDR2 FQNEAQ (reference sequence). Trimming at V came to 5 bases and at J to 4 bases, leaving 5 bases not matched to a gene. The CDR3 reads CASSQGTDGNTIYF. CDR3 coding DNA: TGTGCCAGCAGCCAGGGGACAGACGGAAACACCATATATTTT.

This rearrangement joins TRBV5-1 to TRBJ1-4; 8 bases agree with TRBD1. CDR3 length equals 15 residues. From germline, CDR1 is SGHRS and CDR2 YFSETQ. Trimming removed 4 bases from V and 8 bases from J; junction bases left unmatched: 10. CDR3 loop: CASSRLDRGAEKLFF. DNA for the CDR3: TGCGCCAGCAGCAGATTAGACAGGGGTGCGGAAAAACTGTTTTTT.

This clone was seen a few times. The chain recombines TRBV4-1 with TRBJ2-1, with TRBD2 identical over 8 bases. Trimming removed 1 base from V and 6 bases from J; junction bases left unmatched: 11. The CDR3 sequence is 17 residues long. CDR1 MGHRA and CDR2 YSYEKL come from the germline V gene. CDR3 nucleotide sequence: TGCGCCAGCAGCCAAGGCACGGGACTAGTTGGAGGCAATGAGCAGTTCTTC. Translated, it gives CASSQGTGLVGGNEQFF.

Only a few counts were recorded for this clone. CDR3 coding DNA: TGTGCCAGCAGTTCAAGACTAGCGCGGGCCAAAAACATTCAGTACTTC. It is translated as CASSSRLARAKNIQYF. The V gene is TRBV6-5, the J gene TRBJ2-4, with 8 bases aligning to TRBD2. CDR3 length: 16 amino acids. V lost 4 bases and J lost 1; bases outside the gene matches: 6. Germline V CDR1 and CDR2: MNHEY, SVGAGI.

This clone was picked up many times. The chain links TRBV29-1 to TRBJ2-6, with D unclear. This CDR3 contains 16 residues. Trimming stripped 0 bases from V and 0 bases from J, with 9 bases between. Germline assignment: CDR1 SQVTM and CDR2 ANQGSEA. The CDR3 spells CSVEDRRSSGANVLTF. DNA of the CDR3: TGCAGCGTTGAAGACCGAAGGAGCTCTGGGGCCAACGTCCTGACTTTC.

This clone was seen only a few times. The chain carries TRBV10-3 and TRBJ1-1; D gene uncertain. The V gene lost 10 bases and the J gene lost 4 bases, with 10 bases spanning the gap. This CDR3 region has 11 residues. CDR1 and CDR2 (germline): ENHRY, SYGVKD. The DNA of the CDR3 is TGTGCCACAGCGGGAGGCACTGAAGCTTTCTTT. It specifies CATAGGTEAFF.

This clone came up once. The rearrangement joins TRBV6-5 to TRBJ2-1, with 7 bases aligning to TRBD2. The CDR3 length is 14 residues. Germline trimming cut 8 bases from V and 7 bases from J; bases unmatched to any gene: 11. Germline values: CDR1 MNHEY, CDR2 SVGAGI. The CDR3 spells CASAQMGLWNEQFF. CDR3 coding DNA: TGTGCCAGCGCTCAAATGGGACTATGGAATGAGCAGTTCTTC.

Of note for this clone: This CDR3 is also generated by other DNA sequences in the sample. The chain couples TRBV28 to TRBJ1-4; D ambiguous. CDR1 and CDR2 (germline): MDHEN, SYDVKM. V gave up 2 bases and J gave up 4 bases, with 8 bases separating them. The CDR3 contains 14 residues. The CDR3 DNA is TGTGCCAGCAGTTTACGCCAGTTTAATGAAAAACTGTTTTTT. Amino acids: CASSLRQFNEKLFF.

The gene calls are TRBV10-3 and TRBJ2-2, with D unresolved. Germline CDR1 ENHRY, CDR2 SYGVKD. CDR3 length: 13 amino acids. V was shortened by 7 bases and J by 0 bases, with 6 bases between the two germline ends. The CDR3 reads CAIMSSNTGELFF. The CDR3 coding sequence is TGTGCCATCATGTCCTCGAACACCGGGGAGCTGTTTTTT.

The chain is built from TRBV7-9 and TRBJ1-6; D unclear. Trimming pared 1 base from V and 0 bases from J, leaving 4 bases between. This CDR3 comprises 15 residues. CDR1 and CDR2 from the germline V gene are SEHNR and FQNEAQ (reference sequence). The CDR3 loop is CASSLGSSYNSPLHF. CDR3 sequence (DNA): TGTGCCAGCAGCTTAGGGAGCTCCTATAATTCACCCCTCCACTTT.

CDR3 in amino acids: CASSIGRSQRELFF. Here the CDR3 DNA reads TGTGCCAGTAGTATAGGAAGGAGTCAGAGGGAGCTGTTTTTT. The chain employs TRBV19 and TRBJ2-2, with unresolved D. Trimming cost V 1 base and J 9 bases, with 12 bases left between them. This CDR3 is 14 amino acids long. Germline V gene sequence: CDR1 LNHDA, CDR2 SQIVND (reference sequence).

The rearrangement uses TRBV4-3 and TRBJ1-2; D remains ambiguous. The CDR3 runs 19 residues. In germline, CDR1 is LGHNA, CDR2 YSLEER. Trimming left V 0 bases short and J 7 bases short, with 27 bases between. The CDR3 coding sequence is TGCGCCAGCAGCCAAGATTCCGTCTGGTCCAGCCCGCTCGCAGGTGGCTACACCTTC. Translating it yields CASSQDSVWSSPLAGGYTF.

This chain connects TRBV28 to TRBJ2-2, with D tentatively TRBD2 (6 bases). The CDR3 runs to 15 residues. Germline V lookup: CDR1 MDHEN, CDR2 SYDVKM. V lost 5 bases to trimming and J lost 5 bases, with 15 bases between them. The CDR3 bases are TGTGCCAGCAGTCCCCGACTAGTAGGGACCGGGGAGCTGTTTTTT. The encoded protein is CASSPRLVGTGELFF.